This TCR beta chain originates from a study of CD8+ T cells in alopecia areata. Whole-study findings and limits: When scalp samples are sequenced, resident alphabeta T cells of normal skin are also captured.

Following extraction, RNA underwent reverse transcription to cDNA, which served as the sequencing template. Sequencing used immunoSEQ multiplex PCR; TCRdb keeps in-frame clones, though not all of them. The data contain 150,000 to 200,000 clones, around 64% of them singletons. Sorting from PBMCs produced CD4+ and CD8+ T cells. Worth noting for this clone: The antigen is unknown. The same CDR3 also results from other DNA sequences found in this sample.

There are 14 residues in the CDR3. Trimming took off 0 bases at V and 2 bases at J, with 8 bases between the two ends. Germline V gene data show CDR1 as SGDLS and CDR2 as YYNGEE. This TCR was sampled from a human donor with alopecia areata. The V gene is TRBV9, the J gene TRBJ1-1, with D possibly matching TRBD1 (6 bases). The sample in question was CD8+ T cells sorted from blood, obtained at week 0. CDR3 amino acids: CASSVGRGNTEAFF. The CDR3 nucleotides read TGTGCCAGCAGCGTAGGCAGGGGCAACACTGAAGCTTTCTTT. The full variable domain, completed using reference TRBV9 and TRBJ1-1, is DSGVTQTPKHLITATGQRVTLRCSPRSGDLSVYWYQQSLDQGLQFLIQYYNGEERAKGNILERFSAQQFPDLHSELNLSSLELGDSALYFCASSVGRGNTEAFFGQGTRLTVV.